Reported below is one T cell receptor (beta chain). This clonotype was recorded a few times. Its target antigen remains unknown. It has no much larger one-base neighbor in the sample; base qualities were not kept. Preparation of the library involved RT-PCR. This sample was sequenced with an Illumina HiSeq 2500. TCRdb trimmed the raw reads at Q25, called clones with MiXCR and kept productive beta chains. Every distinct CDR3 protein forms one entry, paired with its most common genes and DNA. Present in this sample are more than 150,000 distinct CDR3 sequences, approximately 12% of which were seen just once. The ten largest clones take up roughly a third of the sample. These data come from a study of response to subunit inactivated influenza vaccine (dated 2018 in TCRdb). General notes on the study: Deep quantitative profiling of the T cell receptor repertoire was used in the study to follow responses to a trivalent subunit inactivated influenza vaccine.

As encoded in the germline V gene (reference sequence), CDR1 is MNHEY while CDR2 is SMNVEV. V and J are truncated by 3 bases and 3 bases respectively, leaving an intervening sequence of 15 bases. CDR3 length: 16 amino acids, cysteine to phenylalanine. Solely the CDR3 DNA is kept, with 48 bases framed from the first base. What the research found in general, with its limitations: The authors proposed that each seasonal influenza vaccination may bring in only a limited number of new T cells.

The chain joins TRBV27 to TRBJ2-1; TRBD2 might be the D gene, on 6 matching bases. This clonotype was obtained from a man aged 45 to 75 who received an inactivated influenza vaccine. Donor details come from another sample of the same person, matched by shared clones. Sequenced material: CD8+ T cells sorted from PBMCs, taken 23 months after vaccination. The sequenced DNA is TGTGCCAGCAGTTTCAAAGGCGGGATCCTCTACAATGAGCAGTTCTTC. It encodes CASSFKGGILYNEQFF.